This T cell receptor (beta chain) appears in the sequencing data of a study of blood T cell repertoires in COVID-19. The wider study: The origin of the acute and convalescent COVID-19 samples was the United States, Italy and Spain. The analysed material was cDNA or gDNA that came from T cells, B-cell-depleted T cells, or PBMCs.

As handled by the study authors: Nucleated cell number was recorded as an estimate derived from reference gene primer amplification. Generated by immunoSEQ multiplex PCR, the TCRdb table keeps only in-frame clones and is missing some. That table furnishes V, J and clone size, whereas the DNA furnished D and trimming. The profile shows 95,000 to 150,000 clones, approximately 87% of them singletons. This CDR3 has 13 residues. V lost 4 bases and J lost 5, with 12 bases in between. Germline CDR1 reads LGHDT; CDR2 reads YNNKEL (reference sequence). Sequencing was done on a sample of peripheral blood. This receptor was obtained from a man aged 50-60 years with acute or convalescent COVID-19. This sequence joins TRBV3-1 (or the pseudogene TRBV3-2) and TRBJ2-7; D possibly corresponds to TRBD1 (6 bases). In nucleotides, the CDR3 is TGTGCCAGCAGCCGTAGAGGGGGAGACGAGCAGTACTTC. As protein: CASSRRGGDEQYF.